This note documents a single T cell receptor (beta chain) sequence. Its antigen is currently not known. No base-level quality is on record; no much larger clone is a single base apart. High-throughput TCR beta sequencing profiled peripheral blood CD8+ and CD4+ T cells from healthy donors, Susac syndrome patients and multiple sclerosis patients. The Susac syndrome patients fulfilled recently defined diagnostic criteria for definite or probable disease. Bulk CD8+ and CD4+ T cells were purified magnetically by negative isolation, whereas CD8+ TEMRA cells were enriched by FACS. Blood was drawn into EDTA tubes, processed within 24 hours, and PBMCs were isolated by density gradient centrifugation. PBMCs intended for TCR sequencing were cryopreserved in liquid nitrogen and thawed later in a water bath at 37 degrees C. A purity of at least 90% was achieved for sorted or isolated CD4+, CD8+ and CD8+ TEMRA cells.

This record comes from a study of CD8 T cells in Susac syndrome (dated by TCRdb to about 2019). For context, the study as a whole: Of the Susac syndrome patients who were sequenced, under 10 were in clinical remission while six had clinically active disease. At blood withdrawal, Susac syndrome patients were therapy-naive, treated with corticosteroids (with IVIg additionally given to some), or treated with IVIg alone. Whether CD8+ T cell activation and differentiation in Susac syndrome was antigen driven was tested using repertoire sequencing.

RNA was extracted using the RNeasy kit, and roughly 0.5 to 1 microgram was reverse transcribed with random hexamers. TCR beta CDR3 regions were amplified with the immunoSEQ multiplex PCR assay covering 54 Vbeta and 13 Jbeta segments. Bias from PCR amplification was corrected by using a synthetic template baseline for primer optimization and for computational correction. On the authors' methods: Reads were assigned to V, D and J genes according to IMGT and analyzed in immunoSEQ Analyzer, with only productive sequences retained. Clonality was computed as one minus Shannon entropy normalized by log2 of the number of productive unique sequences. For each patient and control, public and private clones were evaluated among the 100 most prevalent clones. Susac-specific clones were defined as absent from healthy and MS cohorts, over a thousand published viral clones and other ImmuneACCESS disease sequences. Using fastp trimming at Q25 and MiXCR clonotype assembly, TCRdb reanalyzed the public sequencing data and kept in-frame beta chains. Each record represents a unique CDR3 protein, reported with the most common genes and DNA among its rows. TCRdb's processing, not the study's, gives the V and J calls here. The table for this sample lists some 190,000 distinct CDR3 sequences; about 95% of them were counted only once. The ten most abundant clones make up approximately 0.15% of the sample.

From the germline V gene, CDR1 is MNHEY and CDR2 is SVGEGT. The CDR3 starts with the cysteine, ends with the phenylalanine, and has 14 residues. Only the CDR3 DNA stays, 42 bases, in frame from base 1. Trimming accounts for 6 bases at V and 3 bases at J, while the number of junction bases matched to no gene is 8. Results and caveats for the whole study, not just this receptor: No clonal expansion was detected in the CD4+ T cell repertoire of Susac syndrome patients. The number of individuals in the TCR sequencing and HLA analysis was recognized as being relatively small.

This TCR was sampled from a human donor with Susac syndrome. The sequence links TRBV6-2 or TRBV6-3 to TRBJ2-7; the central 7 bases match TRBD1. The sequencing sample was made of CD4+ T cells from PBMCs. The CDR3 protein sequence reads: CASSGQEVGYEQYF. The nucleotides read TGTGCCAGCAGCGGACAGGAAGTAGGCTACGAGCAGTACTTC.